The next 29 T cell receptor beta chains were all read from a single sample in a study of T cell changes during pregnancy in multiple sclerosis. Clones were read by immunoSEQ multiplex PCR, and TCRdb kept only the in-frame ones, dropping some. In the table there are under 110,000 clones, about nine tenths of which are singletons. Sequenced here: peripheral blood, sampled after pregnancy. These receptors all come from a female donor with multiple sclerosis, enrolled in a pregnancy study.

CDR3 in DNA: TGTGCCAGCAGTGAAGAGGGGGTTTGGGGGCCGGAGTATGGCTACACCTTC. Its protein is CASSEEGVWGPEYGYTF. The chain couples TRBV2 to TRBJ1-2; tentatively, D is TRBD1 (6 bases). Trimming stripped 1 base from V and 5 bases from J, with 20 bases between. CDR1 is SNHLY, CDR2 FYNNEI, per germline. The CDR3 has 17 amino acids.

In nucleotides, the CDR3 is TGTGCCAGCAGCTACACGGGACAGCCAAATCAGCCCCAGCATTTT. This sequence encodes CASSYTGQPNQPQHF. The rearrangement joins TRBV7-2 to TRBJ1-5, with 7 nucleotides matching TRBD1. V shed 4 bases, J shed 4 bases, and the junction held 7 bases outside the gene matches. The germline V gene encodes CDR1 SGHTA and CDR2 FQGNSA. The CDR3 spans 15 residues.

The rearrangement uses TRBV25-1 and TRBJ2-1, with 11 positions matching TRBD2. The trim removed 5 bases at V and 5 bases at J, leaving 5 bases unmatched. This CDR3 region has 15 residues. Germline assignment: CDR1 MGHDK and CDR2 SYGVNS. This CDR3 reads CASSYSGRANNEQFF. CDR3 nucleotides: TGTGCCAGCAGTTATAGCGGGAGGGCTAACAATGAGCAGTTCTTC. Complete variable domain (other parts from reference TRBV25-1 and TRBJ2-1): EADIYQTPRYLVIGTGKKITLECSQTMGHDKMYWYQQDPGMELHLIHYSYGVNSTEKGDLSSESTVSRIRTEHFPLTLESARPSHTSQYLCASSYSGRANNEQFFGPGTRLTVL.

This rearrangement joins TRBV6-1 to TRBJ1-1; D unclear. CDR3 length: 16 amino acids. Germline V gene lookup returns CDR1 MNHNS and CDR2 SASEGT. V was pared by 1 base and J by 5 bases, with 17 bases between. CDR3 nucleotides: TGTGCCAGCAGTGAAGGGCAGGTTTACACTGGGACTGAAGCTTTCTTT. It yields the protein CASSEGQVYTGTEAFF.

The J gene is TRBJ1-1, the V gene TRBV28; 8 nucleotides line up with TRBD1. The CDR3 runs to 12 residues. Germline V CDR1 and CDR2: MDHEN, SYDVKM. With 4 bases clipped from V and 10 bases from J, the junction kept 5 bases outside the gene matches. The CDR3 reads CASSSTGVRAFF. The CDR3 region has the DNA TGTGCCAGCAGTTCGACAGGGGTTCGAGCTTTCTTT.

The CDR3 coding sequence is TGTGCCAGCAGCACCGGACTAGCGAAGGATGAGCAGTTCTTC. Protein sequence: CASSTGLAKDEQFF. The chain is built from TRBV9 and TRBJ2-1; 9 bases map to TRBD2. CDR3 length: 14 amino acids. V lost 4 bases, J lost 8 bases, and 7 bases stayed unmatched. Germline V gives CDR1 SGDLS, CDR2 YYNGEE.

This chain connects TRBV4-1 to TRBJ2-3; possibly TRBD2 for D (6 bases). Germline assignment: CDR1 MGHRA and CDR2 YSYEKL. The CDR3 runs 16 residues. Trimming pared 0 bases from V and 5 bases from J, leaving 15 bases between. CDR3 DNA sequence: TGCGCCAGCAGCCAAGATACCGTGTGGCGGGGAGATACGCAGTATTTT. Its translation: CASSQDTVWRGDTQYF.

The genes are TRBV30 and TRBJ2-1, with TRBD2 matching over 7 bases. J gave up 0 bases and V 2 bases, and 1 base lay outside the gene matches. Per germline, CDR1 GTSNPN and CDR2 SVGIG (reference sequence). The CDR3 length is 14 residues. CDR3 in DNA: TGTGCCTGGAGTCTAGCGGCCTCCTACAATGAGCAGTTCTTC. The encoded protein is CAWSLAASYNEQFF.

The chain links TRBV19 to TRBJ2-5; 8 bases agree with TRBD2. The CDR3 has 14 amino acids. In germline, CDR1 is LNHDA, CDR2 SQIVND (reference sequence). With 3 bases clipped from V and 2 bases from J, the junction kept 2 bases outside the gene matches. The CDR3 spells CASSISGGQETQYF. In DNA form, the CDR3 reads TGTGCCAGTAGTATCAGCGGGGGACAAGAGACCCAGTACTTC.

The chain combines TRBV29-1 with TRBJ2-5, with 8 nucleotides matching TRBD2. The CDR3 has 14 residues. Germline V gene data show CDR1 as SQVTM and CDR2 as ANQGSEA. With 5 bases clipped from V and 5 bases from J, the junction kept 10 bases outside the gene matches. CDR3 DNA: TGCAGCGTTTCTTTAGCGGGACTGGTGGAGACCCAGTACTTC. It encodes CSVSLAGLVETQYF.

The rearrangement uses TRBV7-8 and TRBJ1-2, with TRBD1 as a possible D gene (6 bases). V lost 5 bases, J lost 1 base, and 23 bases lay in between. Germline CDR1 is SGHVS and CDR2 is FQNEAQ. CDR3 length: 18 residues. This chain's CDR3 is CASSKKRTAELFNYGYTF. In DNA, the CDR3 is TGTGCCAGCAGCAAAAAAAGGACAGCTGAACTCTTTAACTATGGCTACACCTTC.

V usage is TRBV27 and J usage is TRBJ1-1; no clear D gene. This CDR3 spans 16 amino acids. Trimming removed 2 bases from V and 7 bases from J, with 20 bases in between. Germline CDR1 MNHEY, CDR2 SMNVEV (reference sequence). As DNA, the CDR3 is TGTGCCAGCAGTTTACGGCGATCCTCCTATGGGAGTGAAGCTTTCTTT. This sequence encodes CASSLRRSSYGSEAFF.

The chain recombines TRBV6-1 with TRBJ1-3, with 8 bases identical to TRBD1. CDR1 and CDR2 (germline): MNHNS, SASEGT. The CDR3 runs 13 residues. Losses at the gene ends were 7 bases for V and 2 bases for J; bases not matched to a gene: 1. DNA for the CDR3: TGTGCCAGCAAGGACAGGGCTGGAAACACCATATATTTT. It yields the protein CASKDRAGNTIYF.

The chain links TRBV5-6 to TRBJ1-2; D not certain. Trimming left V 3 bases short and J 1 base short, with 10 bases between. Germline V lookup: CDR1 SGHDT, CDR2 YYEEEE. The CDR3 spans 14 residues. The CDR3 loop is CASSSDALNYGYTF. The CDR3 DNA is TGTGCCAGCAGCTCAGATGCCCTTAACTATGGCTACACCTTC.

V is TRBV28 and J is TRBJ2-7, with 11 nucleotides matching TRBD1. Trimming took 6 bases from V and 2 from J; bases not matched to a gene: 3. CDR1 and CDR2 (germline): MDHEN, SYDVKM. The CDR3 covers 14 residues. CDR3 DNA: TGTGCCAGCAGACGGGACAGGGGGGCCTACGAGCAGTACTTC. As protein: CASRRDRGAYEQYF. Together with reference TRBV28 and TRBJ2-7, the CDR3 gives the full variable domain: DVKVTQSSRYLVKRTGEKVFLECVQDMDHENMFWYRQDPGLGLRLIYFSYDVKMKEKGDIPEGYSVSREKKERFSLILESASTNQTSMYLCASRRDRGAYEQYFGPGTRLTVT.

V gene TRBV19 combines with J gene TRBJ2-1; 10 bases align to TRBD2. Germline V lookup: CDR1 LNHDA, CDR2 SQIVND (reference sequence). Trimming took 0 bases from V and 0 from J; bases not matched to a gene: 5. The CDR3 length is 18 residues. Here the CDR3 reads CASSIEGAGGSSYNEQFF. CDR3 DNA sequence: TGTGCCAGTAGTATAGAAGGAGCGGGAGGGAGCTCCTACAATGAGCAGTTCTTC.

This chain connects TRBV6-5 to TRBJ2-7; TRBD1 is a possible D gene (6 bases). The V gene lost 0 bases and the J gene lost 5 bases, with 11 bases spanning the gap. CDR3 length equals 14 residues. Germline assignment: CDR1 MNHEY and CDR2 SVGAGI. CDR3 loop: CASSYSRTADEQYF. Here the CDR3 DNA reads TGTGCCAGCAGTTACTCGAGGACAGCCGACGAGCAGTACTTC.

The rearrangement links TRBV10-3 to TRBJ2-2, with D uncertain. Trimming shortened V by 2 bases and J by 3 bases, and 13 bases separated the two germline ends. CDR1 is ENHRY, CDR2 SYGVKD, per germline. There are 16 residues in the CDR3. CDR3 coding DNA: TGTGCCATCAGTGAGACAGATAAATCGGACACCGGGGAGCTGTTTTTT. This gives the protein CAISETDKSDTGELFF.

CDR3 in DNA: TGTGCCAGTAGTCCCCTCAGCGGGAGAAAGGCCTACGAGCAGTACTTC. Its translation: CASSPLSGRKAYEQYF. The gene calls are TRBV19 and TRBJ2-7; 8 bases map to TRBD2. V lost 5 bases, J lost 2 bases, and 11 bases stayed unmatched. Germline values: CDR1 LNHDA, CDR2 SQIVND (reference sequence). This CDR3 contains 16 residues.

This chain joins TRBV30 and TRBJ1-2; D remains ambiguous. V was pared by 3 bases and J by 4 bases, with 12 bases between. CDR1 GTSNPN and CDR2 SVGIG come from the germline V gene (reference sequence). The CDR3 has 13 amino acids. DNA of the CDR3: TGTGCCTGGAGCGCTAGACGGGGCTATGGCTACACCTTC. Protein sequence: CAWSARRGYGYTF.

The V and J genes are TRBV15 and TRBJ2-5; a possible D gene is TRBD2 (5 bases). The CDR3 extends over 11 amino acids. V lost 8 bases to trimming and J lost 5 bases, with 9 bases between them. Germline CDR1 and CDR2: LNHNV and YYDKDF (reference sequence). CDR3 protein: CATRERETQYF. The CDR3 DNA is TGTGCCACCCGCGAGCGGGAGACCCAGTACTTC.

This clone was observed a few times. The CDR3 protein is CASSWRAADTGELFF. The CDR3 DNA reads as TGTGCCAGTAGTTGGAGGGCAGCGGACACCGGGGAGCTGTTTTTT. The rearrangement joins TRBV19 to TRBJ2-2, with a tentative D call TRBD2 (6 bases). The CDR3 sequence is 15 residues long. Germline V gives CDR1 LNHDA, CDR2 SQIVND (reference sequence). Trimming removed 5 bases at V and 3 bases at J, with 13 bases between.

The chain combines TRBV21-1 with TRBJ2-5; TRBD2, the table's D call, was not compared with the DNA. TRBV21-1 is listed as a pseudogene. CDR3 length equals 16 residues. As DNA, the CDR3 is TGTGCCAGCAGCGAAGGAACCACTAGCCCCAGGGAGACCCAGTACTTC. Encoded protein: CASSEGTTSPRETQYF.

This sequence joins TRBV7-9 and TRBJ1-2; D is undetermined. This CDR3 comprises 13 residues. V was clipped by 5 bases and J by 0 bases, with 7 bases between them. Germline lookup yields CDR1 SEHNR and CDR2 FQNEAQ (reference sequence). The CDR3 protein is CASSLQSNYGYTF. Written as DNA, the CDR3 is TGTGCCAGCAGCCTACAGTCTAACTATGGCTACACCTTC.

The CDR3: CSGGLAGGVEQFF. Here the CDR3 DNA reads TGCAGCGGTGGACTAGCGGGAGGGGTTGAGCAGTTCTTC. The chain joins TRBV29-1 to TRBJ2-1; the match to TRBD2 covers 15 bases. Germline V gene lookup returns CDR1 SQVTM and CDR2 ANQGSEA. The CDR3 has 13 amino acids. The trim removed 7 bases at V and 9 bases at J, leaving 4 bases unmatched.

This clone was detected only a few times. This chain links TRBV25-1 with TRBJ1-1, with D maybe TRBD1 (6 bases). The CDR3 is 13 amino acids. V gave up 6 bases and J gave up 1 base, with 9 bases separating them. The germline V gene encodes CDR1 MGHDK and CDR2 SYGVNS. The CDR3 spells CASRKGGNTEAFF. CDR3 DNA: TGTGCCAGCAGGAAAGGGGGGAACACTGAAGCTTTCTTT.

The gene calls are TRBV11-1 and TRBJ2-1; 8 bases match TRBD2. Looked up from germline, CDR1 is SGHAT and CDR2 is FQDESV (reference sequence). The CDR3 extends over 15 amino acids. V dropped 1 base and J dropped 9; count of bases not matched to a gene: 8. CDR3 amino acids: CASSLGTSRGSEQFF. In DNA form, the CDR3 reads TGTGCCAGCAGCTTAGGGACTAGCAGAGGGAGTGAGCAGTTCTTC.

This clone showed up just once. The J gene is TRBJ1-6, the V gene TRBV10-1, with TRBD1 matching 9 bases. Germline loops: CDR1 WNHNN, CDR2 SYGVQD (reference sequence). After removal of 2 bases from V and 8 bases from J, the junction contained 10 bases not matched to a gene. CDR3 size: 17 residues. In DNA form, the CDR3 reads TGCGCCAGCAGTGAGGACAGGGGGAGGTTTCGGGATTCACCCCTCCACTTT. This sequence encodes CASSEDRGRFRDSPLHF.

The CDR3 DNA reads as TGTGCCACCAGCAGCACCCGCGCCCCGAACACTGAAGCTTTCTTT. Protein: CATSSTRAPNTEAFF. The chain employs TRBV15 and TRBJ1-1, with D hard to call. This CDR3 has 15 amino acids. V shed 3 bases and J shed 1 base, with 12 bases lying between them. Germline-derived CDR1 and CDR2 are LNHNV and YYDKDF (reference sequence).